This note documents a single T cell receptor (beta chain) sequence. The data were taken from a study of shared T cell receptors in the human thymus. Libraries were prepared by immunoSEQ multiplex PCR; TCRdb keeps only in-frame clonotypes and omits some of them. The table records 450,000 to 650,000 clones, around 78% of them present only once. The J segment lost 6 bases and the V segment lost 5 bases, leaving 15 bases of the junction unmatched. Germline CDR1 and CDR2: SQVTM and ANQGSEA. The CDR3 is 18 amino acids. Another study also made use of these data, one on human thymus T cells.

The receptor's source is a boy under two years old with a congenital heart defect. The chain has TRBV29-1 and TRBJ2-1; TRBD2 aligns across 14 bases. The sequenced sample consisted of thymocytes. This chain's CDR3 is CSVPPRTSGRPEGNEQFF. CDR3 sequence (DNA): TGCAGCGTTCCCCCCCGGACTAGCGGGAGGCCCGAGGGCAATGAGCAGTTCTTC.